The clone carrying this T cell receptor (beta chain) showed up just once. Its antigen is unknown. This entry belongs to a study of cytomegalovirus exposure and HLA in healthy donors. Study background: Most donors, about 82% of several hundred genotyped, fell in the Caucasian-associated ancestry cluster.

With 5 bases clipped from V and 1 base from J, the junction kept 4 bases outside the gene matches. This CDR3 comprises 15 residues. CDR1 MDHEN and CDR2 SYDVKM come from the germline V gene. With 60 Vbeta and 13 Jbeta primers, the PCR was carried out. TCRdb's copy holds only in-frame clones and misses some; the assay was immunoSEQ multiplex PCR. The repertoire holds more than 140,000 clones, with 82% as singletons. Points from the study as a whole: Later analysis showed most CMV-associated TCR beta chains appearing HLA-restricted. Most of the TCR beta V segments (in an earlier analysis) were productive either about 87% or about 30% of the time.

The sample taken for sequencing was PBMCs. The receptor was isolated from a young man in good health and CMV-seropositive. The chain combines TRBV28 with TRBJ2-7; 11 nucleotides match TRBD1. CDR3 protein: CASSGGTGGSYEQYF. CDR3 nucleotides: TGTGCCAGCAGTGGGGGGACAGGGGGTTCCTACGAGCAGTACTTC.